What follows are 19 T cell receptor beta chains derived from one specimen sequenced in a study of vaccination and CD4 T cells after COVID-19. What these receptors recognize is not known. The Oncomine TCR Beta short-read assay was what sequenced the DNA obtained from cultured CD4+ T cells. Via MiXCR, TCRdb re-called the PCR reads, giving one row per CDR3 protein. The sample shows about 9,000 distinct CDR3 sequences, roughly 24% of them seen only once. Treatment described: roughly 10-day PBMC culture with coronavirus spike peptide pools or control peptides (ViraFEST assay). Specimen: cultured CD4+ T cells from blood. These receptors were obtained from a human donor with COVID-19.

The rearrangement links TRBV5-1 to TRBJ2-7, with 11 bases lining up with TRBD1. There are 14 residues in the CDR3. V shed 4 bases and J 4 bases; nucleotides not matched to a gene: 4. CDR1 and CDR2 (germline): SGHRS, YFSETQ. Written as DNA, the CDR3 is TGCGCCAGCAGCGGGACAGGGGGTAAATACGAGCAGTACTTC. It is translated as CASSGTGGKYEQYF.

In its sample, this clonotype was seen a few times. The chain recombines TRBV6-1 with TRBJ1-5; 8 nucleotides line up with TRBD1. This CDR3 contains 16 residues. Trimming at V came to 8 bases and at J to 5 bases, leaving 14 bases not matched to a gene. Per the germline V gene, CDR1 is MNHNS and CDR2 is SASEGT. The CDR3 nucleotides are TGTGCCAGCGCTTCAGGGGGCGCAAGGGGATATCAGCCCCAGCATTTT. It codes for CASASGGARGYQPQHF.

The chain uses TRBV6-1 and TRBJ1-6; D unclear. Trimming cost V 6 bases and J 5 bases, with 17 bases left between them. The CDR3 is 16 amino acids. Germline V CDR1 and CDR2: MNHNS, SASEGT. The CDR3 is CASSLFPSLNNSPLHF. As DNA, the CDR3 is TGTGCCAGCAGCCTTTTCCCGTCCTTAAATAATTCACCCCTCCACTTT.

This clonotype was recorded once. Here the CDR3 omits its conserved ending phenylalanine or tryptophan, so a read error is the likely source. This rearrangement joins TRBV7-2 to TRBJ1-5; no clear D gene. The germline gives CDR1 SGHTA, CDR2 FQGNSA. The length of the CDR3 is 13 residues. Trimming stripped 3 bases from V and 4 bases from J, with 7 bases between. This chain's CDR3 is CASSFGENQPQHS. The CDR3 nucleotides read TGTGCCAGCAGCTTCGGGGAAAATCAGCCCCAGCATTCT.

This clonotype was detected only a few times. V and J are TRBV7-6 and TRBJ1-5, with a tentative D call TRBD1 (5 bases). The ends were cut back, 5 bases at V and 4 bases at J, with 18 bases in the middle. The CDR3 runs 16 residues. Germline-derived CDR1 and CDR2 are SGHVS and FNYEAQ. The CDR3 reads CASSGYPRGTNQPQHF. The CDR3 nucleotides are TGTGCCAGCAGCGGCTACCCGAGGGGTACGAATCAGCCCCAGCATTTT.

The gene calls are TRBV29-1 and TRBJ1-4, with D possibly being TRBD1 (6 bases). From germline, CDR1 is SQVTM and CDR2 ANQGSEA. The length of the CDR3 is 12 residues. Between the trimmed V and J ends, which lost 6 bases and 6 bases, there was a span of 11 bases. This CDR3 is CSVEGVDEKLFF. CDR3 DNA sequence: TGCAGCGTGGAGGGGGTGGATGAAAAACTGTTTTTT.

This clonotype turned up a few times. V and J are TRBV24-1 and TRBJ1-2, with TRBD1 as a possible D gene (6 bases). This CDR3 is built from 14 residues. Trimming left V 7 bases short and J 0 bases short, with 11 bases between. From germline, CDR1 is KGHDR and CDR2 SFDVKD. For the CDR3, the DNA is TGTGCCACCAGGGGGGCCCGAGCTAACTATGGCTACACCTTC. This sequence encodes CATRGARANYGYTF.

The gene calls are TRBV19 and TRBJ1-1; 7 bases align to TRBD1. CDR1 is LNHDA and CDR2 is SQIVND in the germline V gene (reference sequence). The J segment lost 3 bases and the V segment lost 5 bases, leaving 3 bases of the junction unmatched. The CDR3 loop spans 13 amino acids. CDR3 residues: CASSPDRDTEAFF. Written as DNA, the CDR3 is TGTGCCAGTAGTCCCGACAGGGACACTGAAGCTTTCTTT.

The table lists this clonotype with a few counts. The rearrangement uses TRBV6-1 and TRBJ1-5; unclear D gene. V gave up 2 bases and J gave up 7 bases, with 9 bases separating them. This CDR3 is built from 13 residues. Germline CDR1 reads MNHNS; CDR2 reads SASEGT. CDR3 amino acids: CASSESQAQPQHF. As DNA, the CDR3 is TGTGCCAGCAGTGAATCCCAGGCGCAGCCCCAGCATTTT.

In its sample, this clonotype ranks as medium-sized. V and J are TRBV30 and TRBJ1-2; 12 bases agree with TRBD1. With V trimmed by 5 bases and J by 4 bases, 2 bases remained unmatched. The CDR3 is 13 amino acids. Germline V CDR1 and CDR2: GTSNPN, SVGIG (reference sequence). The CDR3 protein is CAWGTGGFYGYTF. The CDR3 DNA sequence: TGTGCCTGGGGGACAGGGGGCTTCTATGGCTACACCTTC.

CDR3 nucleotides: TGTGCCAGCAGTGAGGAGAGCGGGGGGGTAAGAGCGACCCAGTACTTC. Protein sequence: CASSEESGGVRATQYF. The genes are TRBV6-1 and TRBJ2-5; 10 bases fit TRBD2. Germline CDR1 reads MNHNS; CDR2 reads SASEGT. After removal of 3 bases from V and 7 bases from J, the junction contained 11 bases not matched to a gene. The CDR3 length is 16 residues.

The J gene is TRBJ1-5, the V gene TRBV6-5; D not resolved. There are 14 residues in the CDR3. Germline-derived CDR1 and CDR2 are MNHEY and SVGAGI. V gave up 3 bases and J gave up 4 bases, with 10 bases separating them. The CDR3 DNA reads as TGTGCCAGCAGTTATTTAGGGAGAAATCAGCCCCAGCATTTT. Translating it yields CASSYLGRNQPQHF.

This rearrangement joins TRBV5-1 to TRBJ2-5; TRBD1 matches 7 bases. Germline V gene lookup returns CDR1 SGHRS and CDR2 YFSETQ. V trimming: 6 bases; J trimming: 1 base; junction bases outside the gene matches: 6. The CDR3 runs to 14 residues. The CDR3 here is CASNQGQIQETQYF. The DNA for the CDR3 is TGCGCCAGCAACCAGGGACAGATCCAAGAGACCCAGTACTTC.

The table lists this clonotype with a few counts. This sequence joins TRBV2 and TRBJ2-7; D possibly corresponds to TRBD2 (7 bases). Trimming shortened V by 3 bases and J by 3 bases, and 12 bases separated the two germline ends. The CDR3 sequence is 14 residues long. The germline V gene has CDR1 SNHLY and CDR2 FYNNEI. The CDR3 is CASSERRGLYEQYF. CDR3 nucleotides: TGTGCCAGCAGTGAGCGGCGGGGGCTCTACGAGCAGTACTTC.

This clonotype was seen a handful of times. The V and J genes are TRBV5-4 and TRBJ1-6; D may be TRBD1 (5 bases). V was shortened by 2 bases and J by 7 bases, with 16 bases between the two germline ends. The CDR3 is made up of 16 amino acids. Germline V CDR1 and CDR2: SGHNT, YYREEE (reference sequence). The CDR3: CASSFAGDRSNSPLHF. The CDR3 nucleotides read TGTGCCAGCAGCTTCGCCGGGGACCGCTCCAATTCACCCCTCCACTTT. Full variable domain (remainder filled in from reference TRBV5-4 and TRBJ1-6): ETGVTQSPTHLIKTRGQQVTLRCSSQSGHNTVSWYQQALGQGPQFIFQYYREEENGRGNFPPRFSGLQFPNYSSELNVNALELDDSALYLCASSFAGDRSNSPLHFGNGTRLTVT.

The V and J genes are TRBV20-1 and TRBJ2-1; D unresolved. From germline, CDR1 is DFQATT and CDR2 SNEGSKA (reference sequence). The CDR3 contains 11 residues. The V end lost 3 bases, the J end lost 10 bases, and 10 bases lay between the germline ends. The CDR3 DNA sequence: TGCAGTGCTAGTTTAGTAGACGAGCAGTTCTTC. This translates into CSASLVDEQFF.

This clonotype was picked up a small number of times. The gene calls are TRBV20-1 and TRBJ2-3; D not resolved. With 3 bases removed from V and 8 bases from J, the gap between germline ends came to 15 bases. Germline loops: CDR1 DFQATT, CDR2 SNEGSKA (reference sequence). The CDR3 is made up of 13 amino acids. The DNA of the CDR3 is TGCAGTGCTAGGGGCCTATCGCCGTCTACGCAGTATTTT. It encodes CSARGLSPSTQYF.

The chain uses TRBV7-9 and TRBJ2-6; D may be TRBD1 (5 bases). This CDR3 region has 19 residues. Germline V gives CDR1 SEHNR, CDR2 FQNEAQ (reference sequence). V lost 2 bases to trimming and J lost 2 bases, with 19 bases between them. The CDR3 spells CASSLSATVSSPGANVLTF. CDR3 bases: TGTGCCAGCAGCTTAAGCGCGACAGTCTCTTCCCCTGGGGCCAACGTCCTGACTTTC.

This clonotype has just a few counts. The rearrangement joins TRBV7-9 to TRBJ2-5, with TRBD2 identical over 7 bases. The CDR3 sequence is 15 residues long. Germline V CDR1 and CDR2: SEHNR, FQNEAQ (reference sequence). V shed 3 bases, J shed 2 bases, and the junction held 6 bases outside the gene matches. CDR3 protein: CASSFRDYQQETQYF. The CDR3 coding sequence is TGTGCCAGCAGCTTCCGGGACTATCAGCAAGAGACCCAGTACTTC.